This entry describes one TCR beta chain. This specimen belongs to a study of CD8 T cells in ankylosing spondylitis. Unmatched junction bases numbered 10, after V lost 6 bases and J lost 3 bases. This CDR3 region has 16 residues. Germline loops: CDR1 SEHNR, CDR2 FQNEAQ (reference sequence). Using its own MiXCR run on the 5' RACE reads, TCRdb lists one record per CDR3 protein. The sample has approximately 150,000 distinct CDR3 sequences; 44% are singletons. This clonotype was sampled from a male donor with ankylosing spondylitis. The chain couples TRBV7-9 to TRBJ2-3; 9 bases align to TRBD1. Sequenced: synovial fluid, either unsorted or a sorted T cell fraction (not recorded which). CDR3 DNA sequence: TGTGCCAGCAGTCCACGGACAGGGGAGTTGACAGATACGCAGTATTTT. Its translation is CASSPRTGELTDTQYF.